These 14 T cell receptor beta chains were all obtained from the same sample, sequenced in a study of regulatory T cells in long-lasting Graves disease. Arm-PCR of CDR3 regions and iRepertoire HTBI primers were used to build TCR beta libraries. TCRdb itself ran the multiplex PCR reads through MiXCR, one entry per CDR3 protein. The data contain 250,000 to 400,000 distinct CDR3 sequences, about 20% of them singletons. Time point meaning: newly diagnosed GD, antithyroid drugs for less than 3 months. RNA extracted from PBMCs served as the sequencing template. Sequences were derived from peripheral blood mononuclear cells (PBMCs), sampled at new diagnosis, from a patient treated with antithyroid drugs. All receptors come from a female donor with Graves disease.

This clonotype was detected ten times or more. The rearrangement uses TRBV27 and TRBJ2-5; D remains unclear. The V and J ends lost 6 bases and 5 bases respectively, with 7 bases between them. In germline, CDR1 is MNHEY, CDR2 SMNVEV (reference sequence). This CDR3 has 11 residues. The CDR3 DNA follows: TGTGCCAGCAGGTGGTGGGAGACCCAGTACTTC. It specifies CASRWWETQYF.

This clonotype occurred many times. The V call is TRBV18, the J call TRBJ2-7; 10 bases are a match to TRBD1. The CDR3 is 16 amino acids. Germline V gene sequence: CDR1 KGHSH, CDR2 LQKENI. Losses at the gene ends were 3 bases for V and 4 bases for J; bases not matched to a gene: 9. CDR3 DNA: TGTGCCAGCTCACCTTTAACCGGGACAGGGGCTTACGAGCAGTACTTC. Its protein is CASSPLTGTGAYEQYF.

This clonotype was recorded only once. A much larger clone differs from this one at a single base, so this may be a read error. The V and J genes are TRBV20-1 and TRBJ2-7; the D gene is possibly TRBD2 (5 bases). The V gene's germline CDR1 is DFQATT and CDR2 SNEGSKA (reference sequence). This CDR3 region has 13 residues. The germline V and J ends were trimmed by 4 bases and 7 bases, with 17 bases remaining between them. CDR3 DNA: TGCAGTGCTATTCGATCCGGACTGGTAGAGCAGTACTTC. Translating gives CSAIRSGLVEQYF.

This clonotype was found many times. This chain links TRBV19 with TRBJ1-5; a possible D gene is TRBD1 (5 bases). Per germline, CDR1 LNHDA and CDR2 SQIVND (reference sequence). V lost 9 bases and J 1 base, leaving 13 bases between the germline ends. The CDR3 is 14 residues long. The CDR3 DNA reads TGTGCCAGCAGCTCCCAGGGAAGCAATCAGCCCCAGCATTTT. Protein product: CASSSQGSNQPQHF. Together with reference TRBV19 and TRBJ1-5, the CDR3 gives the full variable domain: DGGITQSPKYLFRKEGQNVTLSCEQNLNHDAMYWYRQDPGQGLRLIYYSQIVNDFQKGDIAEGYSVSREKKESFPLTVTSAQKNPTAFYLCASSSQGSNQPQHFGDGTRLSIL.

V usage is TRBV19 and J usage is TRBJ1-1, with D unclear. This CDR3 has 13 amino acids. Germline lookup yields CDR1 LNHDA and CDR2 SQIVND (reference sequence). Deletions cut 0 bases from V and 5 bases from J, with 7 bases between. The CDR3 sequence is CASSIDMGTEAFF. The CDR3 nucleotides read TGTGCCAGTAGTATAGATATGGGAACTGAAGCTTTCTTT.

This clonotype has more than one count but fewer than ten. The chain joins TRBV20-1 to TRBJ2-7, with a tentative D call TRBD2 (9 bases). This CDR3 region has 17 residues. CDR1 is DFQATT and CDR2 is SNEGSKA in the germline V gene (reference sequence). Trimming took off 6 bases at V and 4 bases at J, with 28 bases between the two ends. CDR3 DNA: TGCAGTGCCCCCCTAGTGGGACTAGCCCACAGGGGGTACGAGCAGTACTTC. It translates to CSAPLVGLAHRGYEQYF.

CDR3 region: CAWSHEGLAGGLHEQYF. The CDR3 region has the DNA TGTGCCTGGTCCCACGAGGGCCTAGCGGGAGGGCTGCACGAGCAGTACTTC. The V and J genes are TRBV30 and TRBJ2-7, with TRBD2 matching 12 bases. J gave up 5 bases and V 5 bases, and 16 bases lay outside the gene matches. CDR3 size: 17 residues. CDR1 GTSNPN and CDR2 SVGIG come from the germline V gene (reference sequence).

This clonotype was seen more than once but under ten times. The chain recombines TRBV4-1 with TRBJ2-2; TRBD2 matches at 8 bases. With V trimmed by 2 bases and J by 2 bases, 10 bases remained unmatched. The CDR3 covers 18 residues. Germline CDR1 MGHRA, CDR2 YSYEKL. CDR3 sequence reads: CASSQTGLGRPNTGELFF. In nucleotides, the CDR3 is TGCGCCAGCAGCCAAACGGGACTAGGTCGCCCAAACACCGGGGAGCTGTTTTTT.

In DNA, the CDR3 is TGTGCCGGCATGAGACTAGACAATGAGCAGTTCTTC. Its translation: CAGMRLDNEQFF. The rearrangement links TRBV2 to TRBJ2-1; weak D call: TRBD2 (6 bases). Germline CDR1 reads SNHLY; CDR2 reads FYNNEI. V was trimmed by 11 bases and J by 5 bases, leaving 13 bases between them. The CDR3 is made up of 12 amino acids.

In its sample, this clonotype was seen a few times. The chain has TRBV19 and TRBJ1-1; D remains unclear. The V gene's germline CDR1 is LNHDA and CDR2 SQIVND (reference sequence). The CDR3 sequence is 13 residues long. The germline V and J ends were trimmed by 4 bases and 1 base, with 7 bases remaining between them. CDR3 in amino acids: CASSKTQNTEAFF. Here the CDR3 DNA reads TGTGCCAGTAGTAAAACCCAGAACACTGAAGCTTTCTTT.

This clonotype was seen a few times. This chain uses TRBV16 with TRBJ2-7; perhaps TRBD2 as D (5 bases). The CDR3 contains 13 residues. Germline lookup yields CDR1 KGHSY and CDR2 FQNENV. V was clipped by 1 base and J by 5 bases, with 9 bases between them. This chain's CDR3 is CASSQYPGDEQYF. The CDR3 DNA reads TGTGCCAGCAGCCAATACCCCGGGGACGAGCAGTACTTC.

CDR3 sequence (DNA): TGTGCCAGCGTGGAGGGCCGTGGTGGGGAGACCCAGTACTTC. This translates into CASVEGRGGETQYF. The chain uses TRBV25-1 and TRBJ2-5; possible D gene TRBD2, 6 bases. CDR3 length: 14 residues. From germline, CDR1 is MGHDK and CDR2 SYGVNS. V was clipped by 8 bases and J by 5 bases, with 18 bases between them.

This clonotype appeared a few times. This CDR3 reads CASSLETGRETQYF. CDR3 coding DNA: TGCGCCAGCAGCCTCGAAACAGGGAGAGAGACCCAGTACTTC. This sequence joins TRBV5-1 and TRBJ2-5; D might be TRBD1 (6 bases). Germline lookup yields CDR1 SGHRS and CDR2 YFSETQ. Deletions cut 4 bases from V and 4 bases from J, with 14 bases between. CDR3 length equals 14 residues.

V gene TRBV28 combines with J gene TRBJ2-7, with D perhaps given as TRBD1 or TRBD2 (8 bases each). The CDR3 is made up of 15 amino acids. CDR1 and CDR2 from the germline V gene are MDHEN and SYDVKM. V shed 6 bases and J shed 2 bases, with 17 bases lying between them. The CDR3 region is CASSLSGTGTYEQYF. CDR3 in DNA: TGTGCCAGCAGCCTTAGCGGGACAGGAACCTACGAGCAGTACTTC.